This T cell receptor beta chain originates from a study of regulatory T cells in long-lasting Graves disease. The sample's time point: newly diagnosed GD, antithyroid drugs for less than 3 months. After RNA was extracted from PBMCs, the TCR library was made from it. Patients all came to the study from an endocrinology department in Xi'an, China. Peripheral blood, around 9.9 milliliters per patient, was collected in EDTA tubes. This CDR3 has 18 amino acids. Germline CDR1 SQVTM, CDR2 ANQGSEA. Trimming removed 6 bases at V and 2 bases at J, with 28 bases between. This clonotype was recorded a few times. Relying on iRepertoire HTBI primers and Arm-PCR of CDR3 regions, the team built TCR beta libraries. One entry per CDR3 protein, called by TCRdb with MiXCR from the multiplex PCR reads. The sample shows hundreds of thousands of distinct CDR3 sequences, 13% of them seen only once. These same data were also listed under a study on T cells in Graves' hyperthyroidism and ophthalmopathy. From that study: Hyperthyroidism patients were newly diagnosed, had disease duration under 2 months, and were aged 18 to 65 years. RT-PCR in the first round (using the HTBI primer set) targeted the TCR CDR3.

The specimen was peripheral blood mononuclear cells (PBMCs), collected at new diagnosis, from a patient treated with antithyroid drugs. The chain is built from TRBV29-1 and TRBJ1-1; tentative D call: TRBD1 (6 bases). The origin of this receptor is a man in his thirties or forties with Graves disease. The DNA for the CDR3 is TGCAGCGTCCGTTTCGCCATCGTCCGGGACAACTATAACACTGAAGCTTTCTTT. Protein sequence: CSVRFAIVRDNYNTEAFF. Full variable domain (missing parts from reference TRBV29-1 and TRBJ1-1): SAVISQKPSRDICQRGTSLTIQCQVDSQVTMMFWYRQQPGQSLTLIATANQGSEATYESGFVIDKFPISRPNLTFSTLTVSNMSPEDSSIYLCSVRFAIVRDNYNTEAFFGQGTRLTVV.